One sample yielded the 18 T cell receptor beta chains listed below, sequenced in a study of T cells in Graves' hyperthyroidism and ophthalmopathy. There were TCR beta CDR3 regions amplified from RNA transcripts. TCR CDR3 underwent first-round RT-PCR with the HTBI primer set. A single record per CDR3 protein comes from TCRdb applying MiXCR to the multiplex PCR reads. The table includes hundreds of thousands of distinct CDR3 sequences, roughly 15% detected once. The sample comprised blood. Receptors originate from a woman between 18 and 29 years old with Graves' hyperthyroidism.

The chain employs TRBV29-1 and TRBJ2-7; weak D call: TRBD1 (5 bases). Germline values: CDR1 SQVTM, CDR2 ANQGSEA. The CDR3 runs 13 residues. Deletions cut 4 bases from V and 0 bases from J, with 10 bases between. CDR3 region: CSVASDSSYEQYF. The DNA of the CDR3 is TGCAGCGTTGCGTCTGACAGCTCCTACGAGCAGTACTTC.

V is TRBV7-9 and J is TRBJ1-1, with 11 positions matching TRBD1. V lost 3 bases to trimming and J lost 2 bases; unmatched junction nucleotides: 2. CDR1 and CDR2 from the germline V gene are SEHNR and FQNEAQ (reference sequence). The CDR3 extends over 15 amino acids. The CDR3 region has the DNA TGTGCCAGCAGCTTTGGACAGGGGGCCAACACTGAAGCTTTCTTT. The encoded protein is CASSFGQGANTEAFF.

The chain uses TRBV2 and TRBJ2-3; D not certain. Germline V gene data show CDR1 as SNHLY and CDR2 as FYNNEI. Trimming took 6 bases from V and 0 from J, leaving 13 bases between them. This CDR3 region has 15 residues. The CDR3 reads CASRNRTVSTDTQYF. The CDR3 DNA reads as TGTGCCAGCAGAAACCGGACCGTTAGCACAGATACGCAGTATTTT.

This chain connects TRBV7-2 to TRBJ2-3; TRBD2 matches at 10 bases. V shed 6 bases, J shed 2 bases, and the junction held 5 bases outside the gene matches. Germline CDR1 SGHTA, CDR2 FQGNSA. CDR3 length equals 15 residues. CDR3 bases: TGTGCCAGCAGTTCCCTAGCGGGGGACACAGATACGCAGTATTTT. Protein sequence: CASSSLAGDTDTQYF.

This clonotype was seen a few times. The J gene is TRBJ2-5, the V gene TRBV7-9; weak D call: TRBD1 (6 bases). This CDR3 has 17 residues. Trimming pared 0 bases from V and 1 base from J, leaving 15 bases between. Germline values: CDR1 SEHNR, CDR2 FQNEAQ (reference sequence). The CDR3 loop is CASSLASTTGFQETQYF. The CDR3, as DNA: TGTGCCAGCAGCTTAGCTTCGACAACAGGGTTCCAAGAGACCCAGTACTTC.

A note on this clonotype: A much larger clone lies a single base off, so this may be a read error. The chain uses TRBV5-5 and TRBJ2-7; 7 positions agree with TRBD1. V dropped 3 bases and J dropped 6; count of bases not matched to a gene: 3. This CDR3 is built from 12 residues. Germline V gene sequence: CDR1 SGHKS, CDR2 YYEKEE (reference sequence). The CDR3 DNA reads TGTGCCAGCAGCTGGAGACAGGGCGAGCAGTACTTC. It yields the protein CASSWRQGEQYF.

The V and J genes are TRBV19 and TRBJ2-2; 10 bases fit TRBD2. CDR3 length: 14 amino acids. The junction had 2 bases not matched to a gene; V was cut back by 6 bases and J by 4 bases. The germline gives CDR1 LNHDA, CDR2 SQIVND (reference sequence). Here the CDR3 reads CASRPSGSTGELFF. The CDR3 nucleotides are TGTGCCAGTAGACCTAGCGGGAGCACCGGGGAGCTGTTTTTT.

This chain uses TRBV7-9 with TRBJ1-1; D is unclear. Deletions cut 5 bases from V and 4 bases from J, with 17 bases between. The CDR3 sequence is 15 residues long. From germline, CDR1 is SEHNR and CDR2 FQNEAQ (reference sequence). CDR3 in amino acids: CASSQPDGVGTEAFF. In DNA, the CDR3 is TGTGCCAGCAGCCAACCGGACGGTGTGGGCACTGAAGCTTTCTTT.

At least ten counts were recorded for this clonotype. This chain connects TRBV11-2 to TRBJ2-1; 7 positions match TRBD1. V was pared by 5 bases and J by 7 bases, with 11 bases of the junction left unmatched. The CDR3 runs 15 residues. Germline V lookup: CDR1 SGHAT, CDR2 FQNNGV. The CDR3 DNA follows: TGTGCCAGCAGCCACCGGGACAGTGGTGCGAATGAGCAGTTCTTC. Protein product: CASSHRDSGANEQFF.

Ten or more counts support this clonotype. The genes are TRBV30 and TRBJ2-2, with 8 bases aligning to TRBD1. Germline loops: CDR1 GTSNPN, CDR2 SVGIG (reference sequence). This CDR3 contains 16 residues. V lost 4 bases to trimming and J lost 1 base; unmatched junction nucleotides: 8. The DNA for the CDR3 is TGTGCCTGGATGCGTCCGACAGGGGTGAACACCGGGGAGCTGTTTTTT. Residues: CAWMRPTGVNTGELFF.

This clonotype showed up many times. The V gene is TRBV11-2, the J gene TRBJ2-7; D possibly matches TRBD1 or TRBD2 (5 bases each). Trimming removed 1 base from V and 3 bases from J, with 16 bases in between. Germline-derived CDR1 and CDR2 are SGHAT and FQNNGV. This CDR3 contains 16 residues. The CDR3 DNA sequence: TGTGCCAGCAGCTTAGGATGGGGGACCTCTCGCTACGAGCAGTACTTC. Amino acid sequence: CASSLGWGTSRYEQYF.

The CDR3 loop is CASSQAASGAYNEQFF. DNA of the CDR3: TGCGCCAGCAGCCAAGCCGCTAGCGGAGCCTACAATGAGCAGTTCTTC. The chain employs TRBV4-1 and TRBJ2-1; TRBD2 matches 7 bases. The CDR3 is 16 amino acids. The V segment lost 1 base and the J segment 2 bases; nucleotides outside the gene matches: 5. Per the germline V gene, CDR1 is MGHRA and CDR2 is YSYEKL.

This clonotype was seen at least ten times. The chain combines TRBV3-1 with TRBJ2-4; D ambiguous. Germline V gives CDR1 LGHDT, CDR2 YNNKEL (reference sequence). There are 12 residues in the CDR3. Trimming pared 4 bases from V and 7 bases from J, leaving 8 bases between. The CDR3 DNA is TGTGCCAGCAGCCTACGGGCCAACATTCAGTACTTC. Its protein is CASSLRANIQYF.

This clonotype was seen only a few times. The chain joins TRBV14 to TRBJ1-1; 7 positions agree with TRBD1. CDR1 is SGHDN, CDR2 FVKESK, per germline. After removal of 4 bases from V and 4 bases from J, the junction contained 9 bases not matched to a gene. The CDR3 length is 15 residues. The CDR3 here is CASSRITGVVTEAFF. CDR3 DNA sequence: TGTGCCAGCAGCCGGATAACAGGGGTGGTCACTGAAGCTTTCTTT.

This clonotype has ten or more counts. The chain is built from TRBV12-3 or TRBV12-4 and TRBJ2-1; D unresolved. This CDR3 contains 16 residues. V gave up 0 bases and J gave up 0 bases, with 9 bases separating them. The CDR3 DNA reads as TGTGCCAGCAGTTTAGCGGGTCCGAGCTCCTACAATGAGCAGTTCTTC. It specifies CASSLAGPSSYNEQFF.

This clonotype was observed many times. V usage is TRBV11-2 and J usage is TRBJ2-7; 8 nucleotides match TRBD1. Per germline, CDR1 SGHAT and CDR2 FQNNGV. V shed 0 bases, J shed 3 bases, and the junction held 1 base outside the gene matches. The CDR3 contains 14 residues. The CDR3 sequence is CASSLDGTGYEQYF. In DNA, the CDR3 is TGTGCCAGCAGCTTAGATGGGACAGGCTACGAGCAGTACTTC.

This clonotype was counted only a few times. The chain has TRBV29-1 and TRBJ2-5; 7 bases are shared with TRBD2. From germline, CDR1 is SQVTM and CDR2 ANQGSEA. The length of the CDR3 is 12 residues. J gave up 4 bases and V 6 bases, and 5 bases lay outside the gene matches. Here the CDR3 reads CSVAGAGETQYF. The CDR3 bases are TGCAGCGTGGCGGGAGCCGGAGAGACCCAGTACTTC.

By proportion, this clonotype is medium-sized. This CDR3 is CASTLGDSYHNEQFF. CDR3 DNA sequence: TGTGCCAGCACCCTTGGGGACAGCTATCACAATGAGCAGTTCTTC. The chain joins TRBV12-3 or TRBV12-4 to TRBJ2-1, with TRBD1 matching over 7 bases. CDR3 length: 15 residues. With V trimmed by 7 bases and J by 5 bases, 11 bases remained unmatched.